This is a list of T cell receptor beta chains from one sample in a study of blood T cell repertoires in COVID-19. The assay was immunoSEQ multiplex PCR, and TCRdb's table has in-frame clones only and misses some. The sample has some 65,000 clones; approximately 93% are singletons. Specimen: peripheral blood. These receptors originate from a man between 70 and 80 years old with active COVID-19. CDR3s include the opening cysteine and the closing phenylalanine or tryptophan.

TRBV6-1,CASSEAGRRPQYF
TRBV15,CATSSFQGKETQYF
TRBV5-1,CASCSAGTNEQFF
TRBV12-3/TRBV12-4,CASRDRGINEQFF
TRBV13,CASSFRGSGGPSTDTQYF
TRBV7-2,CASSPVRSSGTEAFF
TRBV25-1,CASSDFSRGRYGYTF
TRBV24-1,CAGDNGLCGVSYEQYF
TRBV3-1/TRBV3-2,CASRSSGGFQETQYF
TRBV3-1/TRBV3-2,CASSLGQMETQYF
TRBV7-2,CASSLGGGNYGYTF
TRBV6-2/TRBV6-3,CASSNGGNEAGELFF
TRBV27,CASSRGGRFEAFF
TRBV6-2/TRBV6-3,CASSPRTGAVSPLHF
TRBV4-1,CASSNTGPTGELFF
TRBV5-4,CASSLPLSVNTEAFF
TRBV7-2,CASSPLRGRAFNTEAFF
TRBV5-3,CARSYRGGEAF
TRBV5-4,CASSFGAPDTQYF
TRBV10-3,CAISGGNTEAFF
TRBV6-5,CASSYSYRAETQYF
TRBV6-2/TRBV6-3,CASSRVNEKLFF
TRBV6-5,CASSLERDNEQFF
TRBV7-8,CASSPLGGTEAFF
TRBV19,CASSVTSGGAGMNEQFF
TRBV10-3,CAISEDSTYEQYF
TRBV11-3,CASILLGVNTEAFF
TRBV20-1,CSASPGGGEQYF
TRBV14,CASSQAPGMALHF
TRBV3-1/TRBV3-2,CASSDVGGGIYSYNEQFF
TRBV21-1,CASSKAGRSGGSIREQFF
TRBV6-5,CASSTLAGGLWEQFF
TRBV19,CASSITGGPETGELFF
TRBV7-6,CASSYETGGDEKLFF
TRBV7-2,CASSFLWGRETQYF
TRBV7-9,CASSPGLVTDTQYF
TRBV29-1,CSVEDGQGAQHF
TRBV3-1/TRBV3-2,CASSRLGGAGSTEAFF
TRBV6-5,CASRPLGEVGEQFF
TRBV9,CASSAAGEQFF
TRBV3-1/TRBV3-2,CASSQDLGGSPLHF
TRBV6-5,CASSQYTGGAYGYTF